This is a list of T cell receptor beta chains from one sample in a study of T-cell memory formation after mild COVID-19. TCRdb processed the 5' RACE reads anew with MiXCR; each CDR3 protein has one entry. The data show 400,000 to 500,000 distinct CDR3 sequences, with approximately 24% seen just once and around 9.5% held by the top ten. Sample: PBMCs or a T cell subset sorted from them (not recorded which). These receptors all come from an adult woman who had mild COVID-19 (a few samples of this study predate the infection). Cell type and time point are not known. CDR3s include the opening cysteine and the closing phenylalanine or tryptophan. The D gene is left open where the match is weak. The size field is filled for only some rows; it gives once, few, many or a size class.

TRBV20-1	TRBJ2-5	many	-	TGCAGTGTGGGGGAGACCCAGTACTTC	CSVGETQYF
TRBV10-2	TRBJ2-1	once	TRBD2	TGCGCCACTCTTCCTAGCGGGGGTCCCCATGAGCAGTTCTTC	CATLPSGGPHEQFF
TRBV9	TRBJ2-5	few	-	TGTGCCAGCAGCGTAGAAGGACAGACGTACCAAGAGACCCAGTACTTC	CASSVEGQTYQETQYF
TRBV29-1	TRBJ2-7	-	TRBD1	TGCAGCACCAAGGACAGGACCCTTGACGAGCAGTACTTC	CSTKDRTLDEQYF
TRBV7-8	TRBJ2-7	-	-	TGTGCCAGCAGCTTAGAGGGCTTCTCCTACGAGCAGTACTTC	CASSLEGFSYEQYF
TRBV5-1	TRBJ2-4	few	-	TGCGCCAGCAGCTTGGAAACTTTTTCACAGGCCAAAAACATTCAGTACTTC	CASSLETFSQAKNIQYF
TRBV5-1	TRBJ1-1	few	-	TGCGCCAGCAGCTCAGGGGCAATGAACACTGAAGCTTTCTTT	CASSSGAMNTEAFF
TRBV5-1	TRBJ2-7	once	-	TGCGCCAGCAGCTTGGAGTCGGGGCTCGAGCAGTACTTC	CASSLESGLEQYF
TRBV18	TRBJ1-6	few	-	TGTGCCAGCTCACGCCCCGGGGGGGCCCTCCACTTT	CASSRPGGALHF
TRBV20-1	TRBJ1-2	-	-	TGCAGTGCTAGAGATCCGAGAGGGGAGGGCTATGGCTACACCTTC	CSARDPRGEGYGYTF
TRBV5-1	TRBJ2-2	-	-	TGCGCCAGCAGCTTGTCTCACAACACCGGGGAGCTGTTTTTT	CASSLSHNTGELFF
TRBV7-9	TRBJ1-3	-	-	TGTGCCAGCAGGGCCTCAGGGGAAGGACGAAACACCATATATTTT	CASRASGEGRNTIYF
TRBV15	TRBJ1-1	-	TRBD1	TGTGCCACCAGCAGTGGGACAGGGGTTGAAGCTTTCTTT	CATSSGTGVEAFF
TRBV5-6	TRBJ1-1	few	TRBD1	TGTGCCAGCAGCTTGGCTAGCATCACAGGGGCCACTGAAGCTTTCTTT	CASSLASITGATEAFF
TRBV12-3/TRBV12-4	TRBJ2-3	many	-	TGTGCCAGCAGTTTCGGGGCCGCAGATACGCAGTATTTT	CASSFGAADTQYF
TRBV10-3	TRBJ2-2	few	TRBD2	TGTGCCATCAGTGCTGGGACTAGCGGGATTACCGGGGAGCTGTTTTTT	CAISAGTSGITGELFF
TRBV7-9	TRBJ2-1	few	-	TGTGCCAGCAGCTTAGAATCGGGGTTAAGCTCCAATGAGCAGTTCTTC	CASSLESGLSSNEQFF
TRBV7-6	TRBJ2-3	-	TRBD2	TGTGCCAGCAGCTTAGAACTAGCGGGGGTTTCCGGCACAGATACGCAGTATTTT	CASSLELAGVSGTDTQYF
TRBV6-2/TRBV6-3	TRBJ2-7	few	TRBD2	TGTGCCAGCAGAAAAGGACTAGGCCCCTCTGGTGAGCAGTACTTC	CASRKGLGPSGEQYF
TRBV9	TRBJ1-4	-	TRBD1	TGTGCCAGCAGCCGGACAGGGGGAATTAATGAAAAACTGTTTTTT	CASSRTGGINEKLFF
TRBV24-1	TRBJ2-3	-	TRBD2	TGTGCCACCAGTGAGACTAGCGGGGCCACAGATACGCAGTATTTT	CATSETSGATDTQYF
TRBV7-2	TRBJ1-5	-	-	TGTGCCAGCAGCTTAAGGGGTCGGAGCAATCAGCCCCAGCATTTT	CASSLRGRSNQPQHF
TRBV20-1	TRBJ2-2	many	-	TGCAGTGCTAGGGGCAGGGAGAACACCGGGGAGCTGTTTTTT	CSARGRENTGELFF
TRBV12-3/TRBV12-4	TRBJ1-1	-	TRBD1	TGTGCCAGCAGTGCCCTGGGACAGGGGAACACTGAAGCTTTCTTT	CASSALGQGNTEAFF
TRBV5-1	TRBJ1-1	-	-	TGCGCCAGCAGCAGGCGGGGCCCCCCTGAAGCTTTCTTT	CASSRRGPPEAFF
TRBV4-1	TRBJ2-3	few	TRBD2	TGCGCCAGCAGCCAAGGATGGGGGGGAGGAGATACGCAGTATTTT	CASSQGWGGGDTQYF
TRBV6-5	TRBJ1-2	few	TRBD1	TGTGCCAGCAGCCCCCGGGACAGACCTCTCTATGGCTACACCTTC	CASSPRDRPLYGYTF
TRBV15	TRBJ2-7	few	TRBD1	TGTGCCACCAGCAGAGGAACAGGGGCTGGCTACGAGCAGTACTTC	CATSRGTGAGYEQYF
TRBV12-3/TRBV12-4	TRBJ2-3	-	-	TGTGCCAGCAGTTCGCCCCGGGGACTCACAGATACGCAGTATTTT	CASSSPRGLTDTQYF
TRBV4-3	TRBJ2-3	few	-	TGCGCCAGCAGCCAGAAGGACGGGGCTACGCAGTATTTT	CASSQKDGATQYF
TRBV9	TRBJ1-5	-	TRBD1	TGTGCCAGCAGCTTCCTGGGACAGCCTGATCAGCCCCAGCATTTT	CASSFLGQPDQPQHF
TRBV29-1	TRBJ2-7	few	-	TGCAGCGTTGAAGAGGGGTACGAGCAGTACTTC	CSVEEGYEQYF
TRBV12-3/TRBV12-4	TRBJ1-2	few	-	TGTGCCAGCACCCTGATGGGGCGAAACTATGGCTACACCTTC	CASTLMGRNYGYTF
TRBV29-1	TRBJ1-2	few	TRBD1	TGCAGCGTTGGCCCAGTGGACAGGGTTTATGGCTACACCTTC	CSVGPVDRVYGYTF